This TCR beta chain was recovered during a study of blood T cell repertoires in COVID-19. Looking at the study overall: T cells, B-cell-depleted T cells, or PBMCs provided the cDNA or gDNA that served as material.

Authors' analysis steps: It was from reference gene primer amplification that nucleated cell counts were estimated. Clones were read by immunoSEQ multiplex PCR, and TCRdb kept only the in-frame ones, dropping some. The V and J calls and clone size were taken over from that table, and D and trimming were inferred from the DNA. The sample has 55,000 to 90,000 clones, around 82% seen once. This TCR was recovered from a woman between 55 and 75 years old with acute or convalescent COVID-19. The sample was peripheral blood.

The CDR3 protein is CASVGTSGGGMRLNEQFF. CDR3 coding DNA: TGTGCCAGCGTTGGGACTAGCGGGGGGGGTATGCGGTTGAATGAGCAGTTCTTC. The chain couples TRBV3-1 (or the pseudogene TRBV3-2) to TRBJ2-1, with 16 bases lining up with TRBD2. The CDR3 extends over 18 amino acids. Germline CDR1 is LGHDT and CDR2 is YNNKEL (reference sequence). The ends lost 8 bases at V and 7 bases at J; junction bases unmatched: 14.